Each of the 6 T cell receptor beta chains below was sequenced from the same sample in a study of cytomegalovirus exposure and HLA in healthy donors. Researchers ran the PCR with 60 Vbeta and 13 Jbeta primers. This table comes from immunoSEQ multiplex PCR, and its TCRdb copy is limited to in-frame clones, with some not included. The table shows 150,000 to 200,000 clones, with around 83% occurring only once. Sequenced sample: PBMCs. The receptors originated from a middle-aged man in good health and CMV-seropositive.

The chain is built from TRBV19 and TRBJ2-6; 10 bases map to TRBD1. CDR3 length: 21 amino acids. Germline CDR1 is LNHDA and CDR2 is SQIVND (reference sequence). Trimming cost V 1 base and J 0 bases; bases outside gene matches: 12. CDR3 nucleotide sequence: TGTGCCAGTAGTATAGTCGGGACAGGGGTCAGTCCTTACTCTGGGGCCAACGTCCTGACTTTC. Amino acid sequence: CASSIVGTGVSPYSGANVLTF.

This chain joins TRBV28 and TRBJ2-5; TRBD2 matches 8 bases. CDR3 length: 14 amino acids. Germline CDR1 is MDHEN and CDR2 is SYDVKM. After removal of 2 bases from V and 5 bases from J, the junction contained 4 bases not matched to a gene. The CDR3 is CASSLEAGAETQYF. The CDR3 DNA reads as TGTGCCAGCAGTTTAGAAGCGGGGGCGGAGACCCAGTACTTC. The full variable domain, with the rest looked up from reference TRBV28 and TRBJ2-5, is DVKVTQSSRYLVKRTGEKVFLECVQDMDHENMFWYRQDPGLGLRLIYFSYDVKMKEKGDIPEGYSVSREKKERFSLILESASTNQTSMYLCASSLEAGAETQYFGPGTRLLVL.

V gene TRBV27 combines with J gene TRBJ2-7, with TRBD2 matching 13 bases. This CDR3 contains 18 residues. Germline assignment: CDR1 MNHEY and CDR2 SMNVEV (reference sequence). Trimming took 5 bases from V and 2 from J; bases not matched to a gene: 12. The CDR3 here is CASSPRTSGSMGTYEQYF. CDR3 sequence (DNA): TGTGCCAGCAGTCCGAGGACTAGCGGGAGCATGGGAACCTACGAGCAGTACTTC.

The chain employs TRBV29-1 and TRBJ2-5, with 7 bases matching TRBD1. V lost 2 bases to trimming and J lost 1 base; unmatched junction nucleotides: 1. Per the germline V gene, CDR1 is SQVTM and CDR2 is ANQGSEA. The CDR3 covers 13 residues. Written as DNA, the CDR3 is TGCAGCGTTGAAAGGGACAGCCAAGAGACCCAGTACTTC. Translated: CSVERDSQETQYF.

CDR3 amino acids: CASSTLAGGFYEQYF. The CDR3 DNA reads as TGTGCCAGCAGCACCCTAGCGGGAGGGTTCTACGAGCAGTACTTC. This chain joins TRBV7-9 and TRBJ2-7; 12 bases are a match to TRBD2. CDR3 length equals 15 residues. Germline V lookup: CDR1 SEHNR, CDR2 FQNEAQ (reference sequence). The V gene end was trimmed by 5 bases and the J gene end by 3 bases; junction bases not matched to a gene: 5.

The chain has TRBV4-1 and TRBJ1-1; D remains unclear. The germline V and J ends were trimmed by 4 bases and 10 bases, with 10 bases remaining between them. CDR1 is MGHRA and CDR2 is YSYEKL in the germline V gene. This CDR3 has 11 amino acids. The CDR3 DNA sequence: TGCGCCAGCAGCCGGGGAGGGTTAGCTTTCTTT. It is translated as CASSRGGLAFF.